This T cell receptor (beta chain) derives from a study of cytomegalovirus exposure and HLA in healthy donors. Turning to the study itself: Caucasian-associated ancestry cluster membership applied to around 80% of 300 to 450 genotyped donors. Findings and caveats of the study: In an earlier analysis, most TCR beta V segments were productive about 87% or about 30% of the time. Using the classifier, cytomegalovirus status was reportedly diagnosed with high specificity and sensitivity. Across HLA loci, a later analysis found differing TCR association rates, with DRB1 most and HLA-C fewest.

Comment on this clone: What it binds is unknown.

CDR3 length: 13 amino acids. The germline CDR1 and CDR2 sequences are SGHRS and YFSETQ. V was pared by 4 bases and J by 2 bases, with 10 bases between. PCR involved 60 Vbeta and 13 Jbeta primers. The table came from immunoSEQ multiplex PCR; TCRdb's copy has only in-frame clones and leaves some out. The repertoire includes about 120,000 clones, less than 80% of them detected once, and more than 3.5% sits in the top ten. The chain has TRBV5-1 and TRBJ2-7; tentatively, D is TRBD1 (6 bases). Sequencing was performed on PBMCs. This receptor was obtained from a middle-aged woman in good health and CMV-seropositive. In nucleotides, the CDR3 is TGCGCCAGCAGCAGGGACACAACCTACGAGCAGTACTTC. The encoded protein is CASSRDTTYEQYF.